This T cell receptor beta chain was sequenced during a study of blood T cell repertoires in COVID-19. Overall study: PBMCs, B-cell-depleted T cells, or T cells were the source of the cDNA or gDNA that made up the material.

Germline V lookup: CDR1 MGHRA, CDR2 YSYEKL. V lost 1 base and J lost 7; bases outside the gene matches: 3. The CDR3 is 14 amino acids. Sequencing used immunoSEQ multiplex PCR; TCRdb keeps in-frame clones, though not all of them. The sample yields roughly 100,000 clones, roughly nine tenths seen once. This TCR was sampled from a woman aged 80 or over in a cohort sampled during active COVID-19. The sample taken for sequencing was peripheral blood. J is TRBJ1-2 and V is TRBV4-1; 10 bases fit TRBD1. The CDR3 is CASSQGQGAGGYTF. CDR3 bases: TGCGCCAGCAGCCAAGGACAGGGGGCAGGTGGCTACACCTTC.